The entry that follows covers one TCR beta chain sequence. The data belong to a study of blood T cell repertoires in COVID-19. Trimming removed 0 bases from V and 4 bases from J; junction bases left unmatched: 5. This CDR3 is built from 15 residues. Germline CDR1 and CDR2: LNHNV and YYDKDF (reference sequence). Per the study methods: Amplified reference gene primers provided the basis for estimating nucleated cell counts. Clones were read by immunoSEQ multiplex PCR, and TCRdb kept only the in-frame ones, dropping some. V and J calls and clone size are given by that table; D and trimming were obtained from the DNA. The repertoire holds about 150,000 clones, about four fifths seen once, with around 28% in the top ten.

The TCR comes from a woman aged 55 to 70 with acute or convalescent COVID-19. Sequenced: peripheral blood. This chain joins TRBV15 and TRBJ1-2; TRBD1 aligns across 7 bases. The CDR3 DNA reads as TGTGCCACCAGCAGAGACCGACAGGGAGGCTATGGCTACACCTTC. This codes for CATSRDRQGGYGYTF.